The 3 T cell receptor beta chains in this list originate from one sample, sequenced in a study of beta chain features in type 1 diabetes (dated by TCRdb to the late 2010s). Receptors were amplified or captured by the immunoSEQ multiplex PCR assay. All of the isolated RNA was reverse transcribed with the High Capacity cDNA Reverse Transcription Kit, so expressed TCRB transcripts were sequenced. Drawn from immuneACCESS, this table holds only the in-frame rearrangements with V and J called that TCRdb kept. Clones are partly lost; checked studies trace under half to an unresolved V gene and leave the rest unexplained. Counted in this sample were some 500,000 clones; around 10% of them appeared once. The biggest ten clones account for over 0.04% of the sample. The specimen was naive CD4+ T cells from blood. The sample's cell subset or site, from its label and the paper: true naive CD4+ T cells. The receptors were sampled from a woman aged 18-35 years in good health.

This clone has a handful of counts. J is TRBJ2-5 and V is TRBV5-8, with a weak D call TRBD2 (6 bases). This CDR3 contains 14 residues. V dropped 9 bases and J dropped 2 bases, with 17 bases sitting between them. Germline loops: CDR1 SGHTS, CDR2 YDEGEE. The CDR3 DNA sequence: TGTGCCACTGGGCGGGATTGGGCACAAGAGACCCAGTACTTC. It codes for CATGRDWAQETQYF.

The chain has TRBV18 and TRBJ2-5, with D unresolved. Trimming cost V 2 bases and J 1 base, with 8 bases left between them. Germline assignment: CDR1 KGHSH and CDR2 LQKENI. This CDR3 contains 14 residues. The CDR3 here is CASSPGQVQETQYF. In DNA form, the CDR3 reads TGTGCCAGCTCACCAGGGCAAGTCCAAGAGACCCAGTACTTC.

The chain recombines TRBV2 with TRBJ2-1; a possible D gene is TRBD1 (5 bases). The V end was cut by 6 bases, the J end by 4 bases, with 10 bases between. The V gene's germline CDR1 is SNHLY and CDR2 FYNNEI. This CDR3 region has 13 residues. The CDR3 DNA reads TGTGCCAGCAGCTTTACAGGTTACAATGAGCAGTTCTTC. Its protein product is CASSFTGYNEQFF.